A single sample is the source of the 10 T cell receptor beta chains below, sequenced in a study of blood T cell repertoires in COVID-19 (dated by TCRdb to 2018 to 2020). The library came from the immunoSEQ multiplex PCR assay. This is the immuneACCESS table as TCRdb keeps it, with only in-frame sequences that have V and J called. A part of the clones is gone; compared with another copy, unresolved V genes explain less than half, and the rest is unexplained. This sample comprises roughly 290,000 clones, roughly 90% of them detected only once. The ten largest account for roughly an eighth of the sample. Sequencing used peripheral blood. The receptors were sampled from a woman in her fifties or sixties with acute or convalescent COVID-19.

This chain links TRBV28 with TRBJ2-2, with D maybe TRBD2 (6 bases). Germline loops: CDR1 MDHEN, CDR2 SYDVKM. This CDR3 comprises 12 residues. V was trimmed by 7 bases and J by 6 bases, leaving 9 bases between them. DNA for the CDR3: TGTGCCAGCAAAGGCGGGGCCGGGGAGCTGTTTTTT. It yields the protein CASKGGAGELFF.

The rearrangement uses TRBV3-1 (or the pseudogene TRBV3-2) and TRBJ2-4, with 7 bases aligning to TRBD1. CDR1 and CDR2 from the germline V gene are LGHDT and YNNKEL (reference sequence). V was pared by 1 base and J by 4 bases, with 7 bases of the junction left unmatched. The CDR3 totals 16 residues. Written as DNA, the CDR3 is TGTGCCAGCAGCCAAGGGTGGACAGGCGATAAAAACATTCAGTACTTC. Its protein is CASSQGWTGDKNIQYF.

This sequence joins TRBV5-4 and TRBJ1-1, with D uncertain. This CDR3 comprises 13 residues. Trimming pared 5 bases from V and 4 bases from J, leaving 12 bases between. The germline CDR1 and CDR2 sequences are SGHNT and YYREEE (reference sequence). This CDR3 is CASSSVAGTEAFF. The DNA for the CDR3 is TGTGCCAGCAGTTCGGTGGCGGGCACTGAAGCTTTCTTT.

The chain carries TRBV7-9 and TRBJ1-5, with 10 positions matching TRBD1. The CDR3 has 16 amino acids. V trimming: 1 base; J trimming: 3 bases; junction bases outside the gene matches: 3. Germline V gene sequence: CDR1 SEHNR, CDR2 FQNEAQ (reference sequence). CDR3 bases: TGTGCCAGCAGCTTAGGGGGACAGGGGAACAATCAGCCCCAGCATTTT. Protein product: CASSLGGQGNNQPQHF. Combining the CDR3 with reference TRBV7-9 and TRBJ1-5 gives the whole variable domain DTGVSQNPRHKITKRGQNVTFRCDPISEHNRLYWYRQTLGQGPEFLTYFQNEAQLEKSRLLSDRFSAERPKGSFSTLEIQRTEQGDSAMYLCASSLGGQGNNQPQHFGDGTRLSIL.

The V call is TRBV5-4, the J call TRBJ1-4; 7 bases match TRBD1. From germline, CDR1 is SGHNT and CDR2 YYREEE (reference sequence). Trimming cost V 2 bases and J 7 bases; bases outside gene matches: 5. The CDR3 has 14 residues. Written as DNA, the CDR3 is TGTGCCAGCAGCTTAGGGGGCAGGGTTGAAAAACTGTTTTTT. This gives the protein CASSLGGRVEKLFF.

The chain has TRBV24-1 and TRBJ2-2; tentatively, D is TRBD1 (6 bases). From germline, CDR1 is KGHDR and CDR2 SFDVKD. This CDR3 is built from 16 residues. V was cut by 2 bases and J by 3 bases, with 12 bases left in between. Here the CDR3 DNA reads TGTGCCACCAGTGATTACTCGGACAGTTACACCGGGGAGCTGTTTTTT. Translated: CATSDYSDSYTGELFF.

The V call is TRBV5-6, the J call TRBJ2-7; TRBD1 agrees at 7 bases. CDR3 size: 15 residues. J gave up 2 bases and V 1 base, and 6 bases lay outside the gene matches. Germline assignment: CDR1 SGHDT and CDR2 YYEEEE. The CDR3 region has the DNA TGTGCCAGCAGCTTGTATAGGGGGCCACCCTACGAGCAGTACTTC. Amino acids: CASSLYRGPPYEQYF.

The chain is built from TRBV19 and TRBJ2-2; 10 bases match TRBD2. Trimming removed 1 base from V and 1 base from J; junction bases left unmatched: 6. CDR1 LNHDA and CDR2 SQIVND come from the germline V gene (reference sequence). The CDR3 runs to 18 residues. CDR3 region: CASSIVRLAGENTGELFF. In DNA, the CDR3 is TGTGCCAGTAGTATAGTGCGCCTAGCGGGAGAGAACACCGGGGAGCTGTTTTTT.

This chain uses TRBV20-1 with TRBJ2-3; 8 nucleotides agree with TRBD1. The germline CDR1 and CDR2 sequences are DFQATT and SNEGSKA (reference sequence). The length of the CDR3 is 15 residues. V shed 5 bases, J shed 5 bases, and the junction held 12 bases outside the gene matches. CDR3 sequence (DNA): TGCAGTGCTGGTGTGGGACAGGCGTTTGGAGATACGCAGTATTTT. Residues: CSAGVGQAFGDTQYF.

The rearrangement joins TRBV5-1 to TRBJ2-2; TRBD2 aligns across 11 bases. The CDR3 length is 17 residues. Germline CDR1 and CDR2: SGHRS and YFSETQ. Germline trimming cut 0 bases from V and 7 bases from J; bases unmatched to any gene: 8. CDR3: CASSLDLSGGADGELFF. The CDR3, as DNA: TGCGCCAGCAGCTTGGACCTTAGCGGGGGGGCCGACGGGGAGCTGTTTTTT.